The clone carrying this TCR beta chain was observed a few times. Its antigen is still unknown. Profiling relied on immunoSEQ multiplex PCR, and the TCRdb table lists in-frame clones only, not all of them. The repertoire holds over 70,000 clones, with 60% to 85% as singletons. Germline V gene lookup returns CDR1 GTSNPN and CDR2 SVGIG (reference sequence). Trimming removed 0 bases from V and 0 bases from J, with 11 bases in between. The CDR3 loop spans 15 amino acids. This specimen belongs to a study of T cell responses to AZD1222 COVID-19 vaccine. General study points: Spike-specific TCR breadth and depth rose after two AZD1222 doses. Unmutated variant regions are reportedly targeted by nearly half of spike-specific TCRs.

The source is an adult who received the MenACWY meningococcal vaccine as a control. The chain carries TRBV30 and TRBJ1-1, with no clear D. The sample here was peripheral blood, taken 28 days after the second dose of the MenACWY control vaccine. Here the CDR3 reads CAWSVRAGMNTEAFF. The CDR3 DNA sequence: TGTGCCTGGAGTGTGCGTGCTGGCATGAACACTGAAGCTTTCTTT.